The 24 T cell receptor beta chains below come from one sample, sequenced in a study of blood T cell repertoires in COVID-19. Data came from immunoSEQ multiplex PCR; TCRdb stores just in-frame clones and leaves some out. The data show a few hundred thousand clones, 88% seen once. The sequencing sample was made of PBMCs or T cells enriched from blood (not recorded which). The receptors shown here come from a woman aged 50 to 60 who had recovered from COVID-19.

Written as DNA, the CDR3 is TGCAGTGCAGCCATACGAGACACCATATATTTT. Translating gives CSAAIRDTIYF. J is TRBJ1-3 and V is TRBV20-1; D remains ambiguous. Germline V gene lookup returns CDR1 DFQATT and CDR2 SNEGSKA (reference sequence). Trimming removed 6 bases from V and 8 bases from J, with 11 bases in between. CDR3 length equals 11 residues.

The genes are TRBV3-1 (or the pseudogene TRBV3-2) and TRBJ1-1, with D maybe TRBD1 (5 bases). With 4 bases removed from V and 5 bases from J, the gap between germline ends came to 11 bases. Looked up from germline, CDR1 is LGHDT and CDR2 is YNNKEL (reference sequence). This CDR3 spans 13 amino acids. CDR3 in amino acids: CASSRGATTEAFF. The CDR3 nucleotides are TGTGCCAGCAGCCGTGGGGCAACGACTGAAGCTTTCTTT.

The chain has TRBV10-2 and TRBJ2-7, with 9 positions matching TRBD2. The germline V gene has CDR1 WSHSY and CDR2 SAAADI. This CDR3 contains 14 residues. V lost 7 bases, J lost 6 bases, and 10 bases stayed unmatched. In DNA, the CDR3 is TGCGCCAGCACCCTAGCGGGGCCAGGGAGCGAGCAGTACTTC. Amino acids: CASTLAGPGSEQYF.

The chain combines TRBV28 with TRBJ1-1; 9 bases line up with TRBD1. With 3 bases clipped from V and 4 bases from J, the junction kept 3 bases outside the gene matches. Germline values: CDR1 MDHEN, CDR2 SYDVKM. The CDR3 has 14 residues. CDR3 loop: CASSFGQGSTEAFF. CDR3 nucleotides: TGTGCCAGCAGTTTCGGACAGGGGAGCACTGAAGCTTTCTTT.

The V and J genes are TRBV4-2 and TRBJ1-3; 11 bases are a match to TRBD1. The germline CDR1 and CDR2 sequences are LGHNA and YNFKEQ. The ends lost 2 bases at V and 4 bases at J; junction bases unmatched: 4. The CDR3 extends over 16 amino acids. The CDR3 nucleotides are TGTGCCAGCAGCCAACCGGACAGGGGGCAGGGAAACACCATATATTTT. It encodes CASSQPDRGQGNTIYF.

The chain employs TRBV18 and TRBJ2-1, with TRBD2 matching over 8 bases. This CDR3 contains 14 residues. Germline V gene data show CDR1 as KGHSH and CDR2 as LQKENI. V shed 0 bases, J shed 12 bases, and the junction held 7 bases outside the gene matches. CDR3 sequence reads: CASSPPPLAGRQFF. For the CDR3, the DNA is TGTGCCAGCTCACCACCCCCGCTAGCGGGTCGGCAGTTCTTC.

V is TRBV24-1 and J is TRBJ1-1; D gene uncertain. The germline CDR1 and CDR2 sequences are KGHDR and SFDVKD. Trimming removed 12 bases at V and 4 bases at J, with 8 bases between. This CDR3 is built from 10 residues. CDR3 sequence (DNA): TGTGCCCATTTCGGCACTGAAGCTTTCTTT. Translated: CAHFGTEAFF.

This CDR3 is CASSGGVGEKLFF. CDR3 in DNA: TGTGCCAGTTCAGGGGGCGTGGGTGAAAAACTGTTTTTT. J is TRBJ1-4 and V is TRBV19; 8 positions match TRBD1. V trimming: 8 bases; J trimming: 7 bases; junction bases outside the gene matches: 6. From germline, CDR1 is LNHDA and CDR2 SQIVND (reference sequence). This CDR3 has 13 amino acids.

The chain has TRBV9 and TRBJ2-1; 9 positions match TRBD1. Germline values: CDR1 SGDLS, CDR2 YYNGEE. There are 15 residues in the CDR3. The V gene end was trimmed by 0 bases and the J gene end by 3 bases; junction bases not matched to a gene: 1. CDR3 nucleotide sequence: TGTGCCAGCAGCGTAGTGGGACAGGGCTACAATGAGCAGTTCTTC. As protein: CASSVVGQGYNEQFF. Based on the CDR3 plus reference TRBV9 and TRBJ2-1, the full variable domain is DSGVTQTPKHLITATGQRVTLRCSPRSGDLSVYWYQQSLDQGLQFLIQYYNGEERAKGNILERFSAQQFPDLHSELNLSSLELGDSALYFCASSVVGQGYNEQFFGPGTRLTVL.

The chain uses TRBV4-2 and TRBJ2-7; the match to TRBD2 covers 8 bases. V lost 0 bases to trimming and J lost 6 bases; unmatched junction nucleotides: 7. This CDR3 is 15 amino acids long. Germline V gives CDR1 LGHNA, CDR2 YNFKEQ. CDR3 DNA sequence: TGTGCCAGCAGCCAAGATATCAGCGGGAGAGGCGAGCAGTACTTC. This codes for CASSQDISGRGEQYF.

V usage is TRBV28 and J usage is TRBJ2-1, with D unclear. V lost 2 bases, J lost 1 base, and 9 bases lay in between. This CDR3 is built from 15 residues. CDR1 is MDHEN, CDR2 SYDVKM, per germline. Here the CDR3 reads CASSLRSPSYNEQFF. DNA for the CDR3: TGTGCCAGCAGTTTAAGGAGTCCGTCCTACAATGAGCAGTTCTTC.

This clone is a singleton in its sample. The chain links TRBV7-2 to TRBJ1-1; D is possibly TRBD1 (6 bases). V was cut by 5 bases and J by 1 base, with 11 bases left in between. This CDR3 spans 14 amino acids. CDR1 is SGHTA, CDR2 FQGNSA, per germline. The CDR3 region has the DNA TGTGCCAGCAGCGTCGTAGGGGGGAACACTGAAGCTTTCTTT. Protein product: CASSVVGGNTEAFF.

The V call is TRBV9, the J call TRBJ1-3; the D gene is possibly TRBD1 (6 bases). Germline V gene sequence: CDR1 SGDLS, CDR2 YYNGEE. The CDR3 has 17 amino acids. Trimming shortened V by 3 bases and J by 4 bases, and 20 bases separated the two germline ends. CDR3: CASSASSVGARGNTIYF. DNA of the CDR3: TGTGCCAGCAGCGCCAGTTCTGTGGGGGCGCGAGGAAACACCATATATTTT.

The chain uses TRBV6-6 and TRBJ2-1; D is undetermined. The V end was cut by 2 bases, the J end by 10 bases, with 15 bases between. Per the germline V gene, CDR1 is MNHNY and CDR2 is SVGAGI (reference sequence). The CDR3 extends over 14 amino acids. The CDR3, as DNA: TGTGCCAGCAGTTACGAGGCAGTCGCCCGCGAGCAGTTCTTC. Encoded protein: CASSYEAVAREQFF.

A single count supports this clone. This chain connects TRBV12-5 to TRBJ1-1; no definite D call. Per germline, CDR1 LGHNT and CDR2 FRNRAP. V was pared by 4 bases and J by 4 bases, with 10 bases between. The CDR3 is made up of 13 amino acids. The DNA of the CDR3 is TGTGCTAGTGGTTCCGACATGGGCACTGAAGCTTTCTTT. Amino acid sequence: CASGSDMGTEAFF.

The chain recombines TRBV28 with TRBJ2-7; the match to TRBD2 covers 7 bases. V was pared by 7 bases and J by 5 bases, with 8 bases of the junction left unmatched. The germline V gene has CDR1 MDHEN and CDR2 SYDVKM. This CDR3 comprises 13 residues. CDR3 protein: CASTWGGENEQYF. The CDR3, as DNA: TGTGCCAGCACCTGGGGGGGAGAGAACGAGCAGTACTTC.

The genes are TRBV3-1 (or the pseudogene TRBV3-2) and TRBJ1-1; no firm D call. V lost 2 bases and J lost 0, with 7 bases in between. The CDR3 sequence is 14 residues long. The germline V gene encodes CDR1 LGHDT and CDR2 YNNKEL (reference sequence). CDR3 region: CASSQSGVNTEAFF. Here the CDR3 DNA reads TGTGCCAGCAGCCAATCCGGGGTGAACACTGAAGCTTTCTTT.

The rearrangement uses TRBV5-4 and TRBJ2-5, with TRBD1 matching over 9 bases. Germline lookup yields CDR1 SGHNT and CDR2 YYREEE (reference sequence). With 0 bases clipped from V and 3 bases from J, the junction kept 9 bases outside the gene matches. The CDR3 is made up of 17 amino acids. As DNA, the CDR3 is TGTGCCAGCAGCTTGGGCATTAGACAGGGGGAAAAAGAGACCCAGTACTTC. It encodes CASSLGIRQGEKETQYF. Full variable domain (remainder filled in from reference TRBV5-4 and TRBJ2-5): ETGVTQSPTHLIKTRGQQVTLRCSSQSGHNTVSWYQQALGQGPQFIFQYYREEENGRGNFPPRFSGLQFPNYSSELNVNALELDDSALYLCASSLGIRQGEKETQYFGPGTRLLVL.

The gene calls are TRBV12-3 or TRBV12-4 and TRBJ2-5; TRBD1 is a possible D gene (6 bases). The V and J ends lost 7 bases and 5 bases respectively, with 14 bases between them. The length of the CDR3 is 13 residues. As DNA, the CDR3 is TGTGCCAGCACCGACCCGGGACATGAGACCCAGTACTTC. Translating it yields CASTDPGHETQYF.

This sequence joins TRBV18 and TRBJ2-2; TRBD1 agrees at 8 bases. The V gene end was trimmed by 0 bases and the J gene end by 6 bases; junction bases not matched to a gene: 6. CDR1 and CDR2 (germline): KGHSH, LQKENI. There are 16 residues in the CDR3. The CDR3 spells CASSPPGDRSAGELFF. In nucleotides, the CDR3 is TGTGCCAGCTCACCACCCGGGGACAGGTCGGCCGGGGAGCTGTTTTTT.

The chain carries TRBV29-1 and TRBJ2-1, with TRBD2 matching over 8 bases. CDR1 is SQVTM, CDR2 ANQGSEA, per germline. Trimming at V came to 1 base and at J to 0 bases, leaving 5 bases not matched to a gene. There are 16 residues in the CDR3. CDR3: CSVEGLAGSSYNEQFF. In DNA form, the CDR3 reads TGCAGCGTTGAAGGGCTAGCGGGTAGCTCCTACAATGAGCAGTTCTTC.

The chain joins TRBV6-2 or TRBV6-3 to TRBJ2-3; 8 nucleotides line up with TRBD1. The CDR3 is 16 residues long. The J segment lost 2 bases and the V segment lost 6 bases, leaving 10 bases of the junction unmatched. The germline V gene has CDR1 MNHEY and CDR2 SVGEGT. The CDR3 region has the DNA TGTGCCAGCAGCCCAGGCAGGGGGCTGATCACAGATACGCAGTATTTT. It codes for CASSPGRGLITDTQYF.

This chain connects TRBV5-6 to TRBJ2-1; 9 nucleotides line up with TRBD2. From germline, CDR1 is SGHDT and CDR2 YYEEEE. V trimming: 4 bases; J trimming: 0 bases; junction bases outside the gene matches: 5. The CDR3 runs 16 residues. The CDR3 region is CASSLLAGSSYNEQFF. CDR3 DNA sequence: TGTGCCAGCAGCCTTCTAGCGGGGAGCTCCTACAATGAGCAGTTCTTC.

The V gene is TRBV7-9, the J gene TRBJ1-2, with D maybe TRBD1 (5 bases). Between the trimmed V and J ends, which lost 5 bases and 0 bases, there was a span of 13 bases. CDR3 size: 15 residues. Germline CDR1 reads SEHNR; CDR2 reads FQNEAQ (reference sequence). CDR3 nucleotides: TGTGCCAGCAGCCCACCGGACAAAACTAACTATGGCTACACCTTC. Translating it yields CASSPPDKTNYGYTF.